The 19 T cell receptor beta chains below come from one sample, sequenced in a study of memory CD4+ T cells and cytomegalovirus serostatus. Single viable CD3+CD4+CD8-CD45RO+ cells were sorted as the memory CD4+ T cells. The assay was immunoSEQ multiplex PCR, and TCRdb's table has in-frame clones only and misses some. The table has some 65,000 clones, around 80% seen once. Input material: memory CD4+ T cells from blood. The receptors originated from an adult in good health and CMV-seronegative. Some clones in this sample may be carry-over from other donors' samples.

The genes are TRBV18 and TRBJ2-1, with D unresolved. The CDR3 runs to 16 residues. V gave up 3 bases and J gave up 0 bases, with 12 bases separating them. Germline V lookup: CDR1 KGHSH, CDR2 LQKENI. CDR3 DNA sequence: TGTGCCAGCTCACCCGCGGCGGACCTCTCCTACAATGAGCAGTTCTTC. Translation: CASSPAADLSYNEQFF.

The CDR3 coding sequence is TGCGCCAGCAGCCTCGGGACTAGCGGGGTTCAGTTCTTC. This encodes CASSLGTSGVQFF. The chain employs TRBV10-2 and TRBJ2-1, with 13 nucleotides matching TRBD2. CDR1 WSHSY and CDR2 SAAADI come from the germline V gene. V lost 6 bases and J lost 13; bases outside the gene matches: 6. The length of the CDR3 is 13 residues.

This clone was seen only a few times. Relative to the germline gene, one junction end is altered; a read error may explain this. CDR3 DNA sequence: TGTGCCAGTAGAATAGATCCTATTAGGGGAAGACAGAACACTGAAGCTTTCTTT. Translating it yields CASRIDPIRGRQNTEAFF. This chain links TRBV19 with TRBJ1-1; D might be TRBD1 (5 bases). This CDR3 is built from 18 residues. CDR1 and CDR2 from the germline V gene are LNHDA and SQIVND (reference sequence).

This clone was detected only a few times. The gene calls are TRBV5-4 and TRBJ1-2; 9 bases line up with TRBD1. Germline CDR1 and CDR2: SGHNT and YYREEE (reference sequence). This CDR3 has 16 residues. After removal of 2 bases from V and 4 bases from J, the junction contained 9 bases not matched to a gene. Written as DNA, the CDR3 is TGTGCCAGCAGCTTCAATTACGGGACAGGGACCTATGGCTACACCTTC. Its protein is CASSFNYGTGTYGYTF.

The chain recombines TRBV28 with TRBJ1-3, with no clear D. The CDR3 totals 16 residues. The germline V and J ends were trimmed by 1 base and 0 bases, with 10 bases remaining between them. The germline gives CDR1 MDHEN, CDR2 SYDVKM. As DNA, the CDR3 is TGTGCCAGCAGTTTATCACACACCTACTCTGGAAACACCATATATTTT. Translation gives CASSLSHTYSGNTIYF.

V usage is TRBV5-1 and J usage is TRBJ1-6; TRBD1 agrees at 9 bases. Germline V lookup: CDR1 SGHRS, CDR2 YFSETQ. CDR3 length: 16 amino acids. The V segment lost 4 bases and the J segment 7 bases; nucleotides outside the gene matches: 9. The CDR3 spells CASSTTSGTGNSPLHF. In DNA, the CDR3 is TGCGCCAGCAGCACGACAAGTGGGACAGGGAATTCACCCCTCCACTTT.

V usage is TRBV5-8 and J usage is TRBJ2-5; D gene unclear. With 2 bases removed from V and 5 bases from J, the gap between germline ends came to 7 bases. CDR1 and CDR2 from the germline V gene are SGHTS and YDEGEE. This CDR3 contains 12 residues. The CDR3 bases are TGTGCCAGCAGCTTTATGAGGGAGACCCAGTACTTC. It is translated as CASSFMRETQYF.

In nucleotides, the CDR3 is TGTGCCAGCACGATGAAGGGGAGTCAGCCCCAGCATTTT. Its translation is CASTMKGSQPQHF. The chain recombines TRBV6-6 with TRBJ1-5, with TRBD1 as a possible D gene (5 bases). V was cut by 7 bases and J by 6 bases, with 13 bases left in between. The germline gives CDR1 MNHNY, CDR2 SVGAGI (reference sequence). The CDR3 spans 13 residues.

The CDR3 loop reads CASLGSDETQYF. Here the CDR3 DNA reads TGTGCCAGCCTGGGTAGCGACGAGACCCAGTACTTC. V and J are TRBV2 and TRBJ2-5, with D perhaps matching TRBD2 (5 bases). This CDR3 has 12 amino acids. CDR1 and CDR2 from the germline V gene are SNHLY and FYNNEI. The V end was cut by 8 bases, the J end by 5 bases, with 12 bases between. Complete variable domain (other parts from reference TRBV2 and TRBJ2-5): EPEVTQTPSHQVTQMGQEVILRCVPISNHLYFYWYRQILGQKVEFLVSFYNNEISEKSEIFDDQFSVERPDGSNFTLKIRSTKLEDSAMYFCASLGSDETQYFGPGTRLLVL.

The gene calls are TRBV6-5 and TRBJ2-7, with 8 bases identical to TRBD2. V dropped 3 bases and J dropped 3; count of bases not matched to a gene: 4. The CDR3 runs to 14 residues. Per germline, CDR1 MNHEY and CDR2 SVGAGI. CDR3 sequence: CASSYGGRIYEQYF. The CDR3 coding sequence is TGTGCCAGCAGTTATGGCGGGAGGATCTACGAGCAGTACTTC.

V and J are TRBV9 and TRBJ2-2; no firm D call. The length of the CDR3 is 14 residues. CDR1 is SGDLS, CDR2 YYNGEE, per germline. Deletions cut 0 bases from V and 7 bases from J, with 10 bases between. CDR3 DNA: TGTGCCAGCAGCGTAGTCCCGATTGGCGGGGAGCTGTTTTTT. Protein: CASSVVPIGGELFF.

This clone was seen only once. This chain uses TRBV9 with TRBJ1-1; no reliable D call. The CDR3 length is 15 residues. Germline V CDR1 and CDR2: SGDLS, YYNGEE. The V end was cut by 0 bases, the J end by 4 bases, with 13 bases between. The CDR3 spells CASSVGSRDLTEAFF. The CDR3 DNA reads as TGTGCCAGCAGCGTAGGAAGTAGAGATCTCACTGAAGCTTTCTTT. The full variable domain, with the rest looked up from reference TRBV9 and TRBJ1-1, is DSGVTQTPKHLITATGQRVTLRCSPRSGDLSVYWYQQSLDQGLQFLIQYYNGEERAKGNILERFSAQQFPDLHSELNLSSLELGDSALYFCASSVGSRDLTEAFFGQGTRLTVV.

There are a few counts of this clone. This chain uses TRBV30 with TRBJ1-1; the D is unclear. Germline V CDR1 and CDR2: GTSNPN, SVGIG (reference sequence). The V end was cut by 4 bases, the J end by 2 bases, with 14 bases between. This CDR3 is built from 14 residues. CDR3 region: CAWIWGGKNTEAFF. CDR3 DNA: TGTGCCTGGATTTGGGGTGGGAAAAACACTGAAGCTTTCTTT.

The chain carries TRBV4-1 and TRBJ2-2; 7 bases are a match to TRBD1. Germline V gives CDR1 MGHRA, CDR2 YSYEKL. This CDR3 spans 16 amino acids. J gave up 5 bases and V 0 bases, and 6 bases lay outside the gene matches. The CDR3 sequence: CASSQDGTAITGELFF. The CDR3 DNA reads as TGCGCCAGCAGCCAAGACGGGACAGCGATTACCGGGGAGCTGTTTTTT.

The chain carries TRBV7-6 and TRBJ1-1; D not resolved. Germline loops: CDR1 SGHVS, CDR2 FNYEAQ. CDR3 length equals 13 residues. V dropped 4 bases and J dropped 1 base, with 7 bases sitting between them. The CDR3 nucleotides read TGTGCCAGCAGCTCCCAGGCGAACACTGAAGCTTTCTTT. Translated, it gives CASSSQANTEAFF.

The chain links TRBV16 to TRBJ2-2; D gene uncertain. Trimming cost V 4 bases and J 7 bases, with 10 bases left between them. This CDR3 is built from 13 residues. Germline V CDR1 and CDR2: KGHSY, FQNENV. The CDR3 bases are TGTGCCAGCAGCCTTGCTAGGAACGGGGAGCTGTTTTTT. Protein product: CASSLARNGELFF.

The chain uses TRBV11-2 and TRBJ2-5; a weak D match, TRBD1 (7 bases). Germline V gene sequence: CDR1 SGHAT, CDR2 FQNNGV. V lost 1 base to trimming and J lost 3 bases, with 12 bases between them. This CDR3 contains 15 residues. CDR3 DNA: TGTGCCAGCAGCTTAGGGGCAGGGGGGAAAGAGACCCAGTACTTC. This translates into CASSLGAGGKETQYF.

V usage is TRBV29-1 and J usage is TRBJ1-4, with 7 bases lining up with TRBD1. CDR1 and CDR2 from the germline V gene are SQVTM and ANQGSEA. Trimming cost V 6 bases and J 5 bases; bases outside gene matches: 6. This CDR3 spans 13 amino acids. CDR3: CSVAGGRNEKLFF. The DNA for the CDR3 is TGCAGCGTGGCAGGGGGTCGGAATGAAAAACTGTTTTTT.

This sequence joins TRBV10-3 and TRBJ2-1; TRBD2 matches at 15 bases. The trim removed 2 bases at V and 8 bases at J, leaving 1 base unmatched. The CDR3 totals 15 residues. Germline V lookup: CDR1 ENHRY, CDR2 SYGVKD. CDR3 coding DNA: TGTGCCATCAGTGAGGGACTAGCGGGGGGGGATGAGCAGTTCTTC. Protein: CAISEGLAGGDEQFF.